This T cell receptor (beta chain) was observed in a study of T cell responses to AZD1222 COVID-19 vaccine. Broader study findings: Just 5 to 7 people given AZD1222 tested seropositive at baseline. Repertoires were sampled only after the peak T cell response. It should be noted that donors were predominantly white British and more often female, and clonal diversity was possibly underestimated.

The CDR3 totals 18 residues. The V segment lost 3 bases and the J segment 1 base; nucleotides outside the gene matches: 11. Germline values: CDR1 MDHEN, CDR2 SYDVKM. Second doses at about 4 or about 12 weeks were pooled. This table comes from immunoSEQ multiplex PCR, and its TCRdb copy is limited to in-frame clones, with some not included. This table has about 150,000 clones, just over 85% appearing once. In its sample, this clone was seen a few times. Antigen specificity is unknown. The receptor was derived from an adult who received the AZD1222 COVID-19 vaccine. Sequencing was performed on peripheral blood, taken 28 days after the second AZD1222 dose. V and J are TRBV28 and TRBJ1-1; 10 bases are a match to TRBD1. CDR3 region: CASSFSSGTGDPNTEAFF. For the CDR3, the DNA is TGTGCCAGCAGTTTTTCGAGCGGGACAGGGGACCCGAACACTGAAGCTTTCTTT.